This T cell receptor (beta chain) was identified in a study of CD8 T cells in ankylosing spondylitis. One entry per CDR3 protein results from TCRdb running MiXCR on the 5' RACE reads. The data show 700,000 to 1,000,000 distinct CDR3 sequences, about an eighth seen once. Study results and caveats: A CD8+ phenotype characterized the disease-linked clones, which were relatively rare in peripheral blood. Several highly homologous variants made up a TCR beta motif, and this motif appeared characteristic of ankylosing spondylitis blood.

The CDR3 consists of 16 residues. Germline loops: CDR1 MDHEN, CDR2 SYDVKM. Concerning this clonotype itself: Its matching antigen is unknown. This may be a read error: a much more frequent sequence differs by one nucleotide.

This TCR was sampled from a male donor with ankylosing spondylitis. Sample: blood, either unsorted or a sorted T cell fraction (not recorded which). The gene calls are TRBV28 and TRBJ2-3; TRBD2 agrees at 7 bases. CDR3 protein: CASTLRRGSIANTQYF. As DNA, the CDR3 is TGTGCCAGCACTTTAAGGCGCGGGAGCATCGCAAATACGCAGTATTTT.